This TCR beta chain was identified in a study of blood T cells in healthy people across ages. Broader study findings: PBMCs that were unsorted prevented a conclusive naive versus antigen-experienced comparison.

Note on this clonotype: Its antigen remains unidentified.

The V and J ends lost 11 bases and 4 bases respectively, with 15 bases between them. This CDR3 has 13 amino acids. Germline-derived CDR1 and CDR2 are LGHDT and YNNKEL (reference sequence). A sample-barcoded 5' primer and a J-beta primer mix were used in a second PCR of roughly 7 to 11 cycles. TCRdb reprocessed the 5' RACE reads with MiXCR, giving one entry per CDR3 protein. The data contain hundreds of thousands of distinct CDR3 sequences, more than 55% of them singletons. Material: blood. This receptor was obtained from a man in his forties in good health. V is TRBV3-1 and J is TRBJ1-5; D remains unclear. The CDR3 here is CAAPPSGNQPQHF. CDR3 DNA sequence: TGTGCCGCCCCCCCTTCCGGGAATCAGCCCCAGCATTTT.